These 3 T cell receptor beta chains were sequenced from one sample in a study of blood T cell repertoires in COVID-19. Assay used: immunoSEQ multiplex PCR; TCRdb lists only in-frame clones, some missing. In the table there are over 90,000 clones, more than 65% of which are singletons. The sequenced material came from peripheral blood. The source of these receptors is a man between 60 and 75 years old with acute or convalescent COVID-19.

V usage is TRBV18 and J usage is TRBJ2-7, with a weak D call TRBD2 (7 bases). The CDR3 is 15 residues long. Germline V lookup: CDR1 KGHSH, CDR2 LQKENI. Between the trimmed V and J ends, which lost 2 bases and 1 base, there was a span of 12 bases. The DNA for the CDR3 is TGTGCCAGCTCACCAGGGGGGGCTGGTTCCTACGAGCAGTACTTC. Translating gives CASSPGGAGSYEQYF.

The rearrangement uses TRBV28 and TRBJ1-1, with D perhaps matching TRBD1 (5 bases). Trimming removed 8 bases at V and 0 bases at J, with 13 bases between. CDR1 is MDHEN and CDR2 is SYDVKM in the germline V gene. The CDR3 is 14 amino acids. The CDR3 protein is CASQAGRMNTEAFF. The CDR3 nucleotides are TGTGCCAGCCAGGCGGGACGGATGAACACTGAAGCTTTCTTT.

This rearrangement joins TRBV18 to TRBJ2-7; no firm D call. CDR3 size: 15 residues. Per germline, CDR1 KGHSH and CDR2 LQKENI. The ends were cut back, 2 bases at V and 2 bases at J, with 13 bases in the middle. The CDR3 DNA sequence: TGTGCCAGCTCACCAAGCCCTCAGGCGACCTACGAGCAGTACTTC. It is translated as CASSPSPQATYEQYF.